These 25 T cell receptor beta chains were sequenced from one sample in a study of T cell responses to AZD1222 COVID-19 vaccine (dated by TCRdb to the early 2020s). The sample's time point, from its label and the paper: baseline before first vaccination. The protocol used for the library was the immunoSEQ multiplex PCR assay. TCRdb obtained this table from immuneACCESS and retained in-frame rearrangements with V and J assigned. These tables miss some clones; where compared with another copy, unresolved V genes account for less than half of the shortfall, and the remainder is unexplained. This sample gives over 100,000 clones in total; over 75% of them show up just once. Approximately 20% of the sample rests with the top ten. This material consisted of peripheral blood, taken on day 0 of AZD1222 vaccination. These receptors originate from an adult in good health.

The chain's CDR3 is CASSVVEGGGGEAFF. The CDR3 DNA follows: TGTGCCAGCAGCGTAGTGGAAGGGGGCGGCGGGGAAGCTTTCTTT. The chain carries TRBV9 and TRBJ1-1; 7 bases line up with TRBD1. The J segment lost 8 bases and the V segment lost 0 bases, leaving 10 bases of the junction unmatched. The CDR3 is 15 amino acids. Germline assignment: CDR1 SGDLS and CDR2 YYNGEE.

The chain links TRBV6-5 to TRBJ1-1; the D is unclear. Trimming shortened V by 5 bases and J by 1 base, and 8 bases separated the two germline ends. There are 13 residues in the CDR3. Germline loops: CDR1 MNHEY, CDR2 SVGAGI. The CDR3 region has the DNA TGTGCCAGCAGTAAGGAGAGGAACACTGAAGCTTTCTTT. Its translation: CASSKERNTEAFF.

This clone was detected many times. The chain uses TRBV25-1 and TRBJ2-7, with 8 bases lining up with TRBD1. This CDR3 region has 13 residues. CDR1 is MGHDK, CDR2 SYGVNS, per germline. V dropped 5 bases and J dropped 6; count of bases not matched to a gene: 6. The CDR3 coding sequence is TGTGCCAGCAGTCCGGGACAGGTATCCGAGCAGTACTTC. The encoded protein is CASSPGQVSEQYF.

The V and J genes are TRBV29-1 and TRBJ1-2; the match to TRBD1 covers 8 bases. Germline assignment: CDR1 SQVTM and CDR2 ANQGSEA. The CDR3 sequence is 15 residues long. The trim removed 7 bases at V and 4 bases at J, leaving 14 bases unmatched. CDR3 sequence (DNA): TGCAGCGGGGGGTCTGGACAGGGAGCGGGCTATGGCTACACCTTC. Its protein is CSGGSGQGAGYGYTF.

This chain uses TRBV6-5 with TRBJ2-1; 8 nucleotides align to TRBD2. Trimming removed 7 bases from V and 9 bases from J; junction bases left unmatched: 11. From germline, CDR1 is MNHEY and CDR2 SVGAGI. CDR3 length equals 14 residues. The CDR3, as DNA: TGTGCCAGCAAGCATAGCGGGGCTGGGGGTGAGCAGTTCTTC. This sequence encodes CASKHSGAGGEQFF.

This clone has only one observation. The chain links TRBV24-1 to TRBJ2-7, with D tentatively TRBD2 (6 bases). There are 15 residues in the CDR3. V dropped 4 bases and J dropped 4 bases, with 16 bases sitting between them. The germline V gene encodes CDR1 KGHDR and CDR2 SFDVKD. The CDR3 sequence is CATSDPQRTKYEQYF. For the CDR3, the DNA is TGTGCCACCAGTGACCCTCAGAGGACTAAATACGAGCAGTACTTC.

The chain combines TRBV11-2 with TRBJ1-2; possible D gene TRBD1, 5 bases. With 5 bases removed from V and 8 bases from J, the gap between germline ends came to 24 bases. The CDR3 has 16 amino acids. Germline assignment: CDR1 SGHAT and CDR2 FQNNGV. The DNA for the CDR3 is TGTGCCAGCAGCCCCCGGTGGGGGGACTACGGGGAGGGCTACACCTTC. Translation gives CASSPRWGDYGEGYTF.

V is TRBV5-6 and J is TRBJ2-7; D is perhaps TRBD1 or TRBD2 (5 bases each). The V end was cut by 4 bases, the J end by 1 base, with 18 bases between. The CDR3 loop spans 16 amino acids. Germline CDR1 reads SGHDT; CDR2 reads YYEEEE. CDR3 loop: CASSRGVRPTSYEQYF. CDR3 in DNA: TGTGCCAGCAGCAGGGGAGTACGGCCCACTTCCTACGAGCAGTACTTC.

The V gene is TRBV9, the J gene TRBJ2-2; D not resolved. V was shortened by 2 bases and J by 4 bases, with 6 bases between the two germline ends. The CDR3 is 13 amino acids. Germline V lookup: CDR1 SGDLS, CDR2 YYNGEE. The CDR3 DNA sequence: TGTGCCAGCAGCGTCGGCTTCACCGGGGAGCTGTTTTTT. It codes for CASSVGFTGELFF.

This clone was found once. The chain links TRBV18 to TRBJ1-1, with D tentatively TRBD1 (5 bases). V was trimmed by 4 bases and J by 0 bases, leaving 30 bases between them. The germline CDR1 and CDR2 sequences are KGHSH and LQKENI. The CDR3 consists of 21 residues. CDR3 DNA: TGTGCCAGCTCACGATCAGGGTACGGGGGTACGCGAGAGACGATGAACACTGAAGCTTTCTTT. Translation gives CASSRSGYGGTRETMNTEAFF.

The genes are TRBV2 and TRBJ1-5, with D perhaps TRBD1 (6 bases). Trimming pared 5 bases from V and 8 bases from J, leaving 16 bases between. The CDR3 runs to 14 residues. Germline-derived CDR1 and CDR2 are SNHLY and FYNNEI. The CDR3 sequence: CASSRNRDMEPQHF. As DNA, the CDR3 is TGTGCCAGCAGTAGAAACAGGGATATGGAGCCCCAGCATTTT.

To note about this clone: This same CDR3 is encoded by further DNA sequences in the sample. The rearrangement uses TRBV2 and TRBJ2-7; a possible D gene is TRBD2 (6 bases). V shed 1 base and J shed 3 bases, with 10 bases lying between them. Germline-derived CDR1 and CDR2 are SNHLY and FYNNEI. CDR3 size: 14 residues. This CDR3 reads CASSEGRGRYEQYF. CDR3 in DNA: TGTGCCAGCAGTGAAGGGCGGGGCCGCTACGAGCAGTACTTC.

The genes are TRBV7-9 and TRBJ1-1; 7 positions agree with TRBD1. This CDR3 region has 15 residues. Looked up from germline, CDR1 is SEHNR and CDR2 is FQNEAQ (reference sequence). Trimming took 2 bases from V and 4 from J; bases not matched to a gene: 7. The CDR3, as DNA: TGTGCCAGCAGCTTATTAAGGGGGCAGAGCACTGAAGCTTTCTTT. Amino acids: CASSLLRGQSTEAFF.

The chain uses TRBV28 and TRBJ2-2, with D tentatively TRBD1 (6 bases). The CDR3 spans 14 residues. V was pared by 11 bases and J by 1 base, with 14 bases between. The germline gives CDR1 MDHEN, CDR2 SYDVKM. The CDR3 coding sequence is TGTGCCCATAGGGACAATAGGAACACCGGGGAGCTGTTTTTT. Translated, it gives CAHRDNRNTGELFF.

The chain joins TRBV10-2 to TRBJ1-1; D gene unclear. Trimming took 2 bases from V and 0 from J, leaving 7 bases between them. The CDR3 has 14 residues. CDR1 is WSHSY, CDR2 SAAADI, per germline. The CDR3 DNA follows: TGCGCCAGCAGTGAGGCCTCGCTGAACACTGAAGCTTTCTTT. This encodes CASSEASLNTEAFF.

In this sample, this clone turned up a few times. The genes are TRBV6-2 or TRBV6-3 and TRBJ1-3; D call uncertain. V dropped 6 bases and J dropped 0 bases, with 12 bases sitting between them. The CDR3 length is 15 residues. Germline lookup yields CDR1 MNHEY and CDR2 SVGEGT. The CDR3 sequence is CASSPWRDSGNTIYF. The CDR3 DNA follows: TGTGCCAGCAGCCCTTGGAGGGACTCTGGAAACACCATATATTTT.

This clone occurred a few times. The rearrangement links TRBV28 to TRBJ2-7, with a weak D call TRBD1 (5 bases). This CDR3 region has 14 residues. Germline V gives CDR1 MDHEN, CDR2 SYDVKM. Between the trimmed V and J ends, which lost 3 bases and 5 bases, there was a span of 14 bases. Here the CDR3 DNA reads TGTGCCAGCAGTTTGAATAGGGGATCGGACGAGCAGTACTTC. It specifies CASSLNRGSDEQYF.

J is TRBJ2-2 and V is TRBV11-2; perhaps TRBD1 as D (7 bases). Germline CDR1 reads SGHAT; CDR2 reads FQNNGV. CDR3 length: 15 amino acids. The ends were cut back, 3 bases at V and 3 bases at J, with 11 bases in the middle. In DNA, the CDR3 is TGTGCCAGCAGCTTTCCCAGGGGGGACACCGGGGAGCTGTTTTTT. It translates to CASSFPRGDTGELFF. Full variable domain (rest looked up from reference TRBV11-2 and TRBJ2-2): EAGVAQSPRYKIIEKRQSVAFWCNPISGHATLYWYQQILGQGPKLLIQFQNNGVVDDSQLPKDRFSAERLKGVDSTLKIQPAKLEDSAVYLCASSFPRGDTGELFFGEGSRLTVL.

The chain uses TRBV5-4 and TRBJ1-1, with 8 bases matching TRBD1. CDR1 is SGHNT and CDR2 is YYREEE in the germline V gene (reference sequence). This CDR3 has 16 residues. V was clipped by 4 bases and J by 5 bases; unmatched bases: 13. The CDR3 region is CASSMGTGPDGTEAFF. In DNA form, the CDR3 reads TGTGCCAGCAGCATGGGGACAGGCCCGGACGGGACTGAAGCTTTCTTT.

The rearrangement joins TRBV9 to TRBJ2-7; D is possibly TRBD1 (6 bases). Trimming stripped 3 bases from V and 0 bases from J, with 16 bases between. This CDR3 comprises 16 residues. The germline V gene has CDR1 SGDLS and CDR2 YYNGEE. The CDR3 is CASSGQQGKSSYEQYF. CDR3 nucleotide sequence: TGTGCCAGCAGCGGCCAACAGGGTAAAAGCTCCTACGAGCAGTACTTC. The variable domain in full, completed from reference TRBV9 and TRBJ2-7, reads DSGVTQTPKHLITATGQRVTLRCSPRSGDLSVYWYQQSLDQGLQFLIQYYNGEERAKGNILERFSAQQFPDLHSELNLSSLELGDSALYFCASSGQQGKSSYEQYFGPGTRLTVT.

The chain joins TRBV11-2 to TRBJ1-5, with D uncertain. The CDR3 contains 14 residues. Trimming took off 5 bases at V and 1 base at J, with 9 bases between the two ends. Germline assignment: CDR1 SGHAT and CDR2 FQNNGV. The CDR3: CASSGSLSNQPQHF. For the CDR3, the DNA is TGTGCCAGCAGCGGAAGCCTGAGCAATCAGCCCCAGCATTTT.

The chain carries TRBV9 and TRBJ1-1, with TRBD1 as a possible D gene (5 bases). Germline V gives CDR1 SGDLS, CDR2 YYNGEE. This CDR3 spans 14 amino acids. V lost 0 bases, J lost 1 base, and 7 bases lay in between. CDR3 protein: CASSVVGGNTEAFF. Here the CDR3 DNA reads TGTGCCAGCAGCGTAGTGGGGGGGAACACTGAAGCTTTCTTT.

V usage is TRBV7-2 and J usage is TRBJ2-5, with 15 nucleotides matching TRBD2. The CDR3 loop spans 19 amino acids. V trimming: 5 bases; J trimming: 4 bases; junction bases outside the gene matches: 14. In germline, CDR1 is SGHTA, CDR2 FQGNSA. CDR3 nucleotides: TGTGCCAGCAGCCCGATAAGGACTAGCGGGGGGGGTCTGGGAGAGACCCAGTACTTC. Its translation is CASSPIRTSGGGLGETQYF.

CDR3 bases: TGCGCCAGCAGTCCGGAGGGTTTCTCTGGAAACACCATATATTTT. It encodes CASSPEGFSGNTIYF. The chain links TRBV4-3 to TRBJ1-3; no reliable D call. Germline V gives CDR1 LGHNA, CDR2 YSLEER. This CDR3 comprises 15 residues. V dropped 6 bases and J dropped 0 bases, with 12 bases sitting between them.

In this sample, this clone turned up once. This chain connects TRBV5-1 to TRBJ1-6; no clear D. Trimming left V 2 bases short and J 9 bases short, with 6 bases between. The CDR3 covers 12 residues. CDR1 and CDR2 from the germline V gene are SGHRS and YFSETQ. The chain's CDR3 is CASSFESSPLHF. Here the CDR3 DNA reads TGCGCCAGCAGCTTCGAGAGTTCACCCCTCCACTTT. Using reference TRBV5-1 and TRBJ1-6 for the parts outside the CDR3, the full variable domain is KAGVTQTPRYLIKTRGQQVTLSCSPISGHRSVSWYQQTPGQGLQFLFEYFSETQRNKGNFPGRFSGRQFSNSRSEMNVSTLELGDSALYLCASSFESSPLHFGNGTRLTVT.